This T cell receptor beta chain appears in the sequencing data of a study of vaccination effects on CD4 cells after COVID-19. The wider study: Post-vaccine draws lagged the second dose by a median of 72 days.

Clones were sequenced by immunoSEQ multiplex PCR, and TCRdb holds only the in-frame ones, with some missing. The sample has about 33,000 clones, roughly four fifths seen once. Expansion with viral peptide pools was applied to antigen-specific CD4+ T cells by the ViraFEST assay prior to sequencing. The authors isolated CD4+ T cells after about eleven days of culture. Two-dose vaccination with either BNT162b2 or mRNA-1273 was given to the participants. Cultures had half their medium replaced with IL-2 medium on days 3 and 7. Study-level findings and limits: Vaccine- and infection-induced clones showed marked clonal contraction late following vaccination.

As regards this clone: Its matching antigen is unknown.

This CDR3 comprises 14 residues. The germline CDR1 and CDR2 sequences are SGHRS and YFSETQ. With 2 bases clipped from V and 5 bases from J, the junction kept 4 bases outside the gene matches. The sequence came from a human donor who received a COVID-19 vaccine. Some clones in this sample may be carry-over from other donors' samples. Sequenced material: CD4+ T cells from PBMCs cultured with HCoV-NL63 spike peptides, taken after COVID-19 vaccination. The V and J genes are TRBV5-1 and TRBJ2-5, with 9 nucleotides matching TRBD2. CDR3 sequence reads: CASSFPSGKETQYF. The DNA of the CDR3 is TGCGCCAGCAGCTTCCCTAGCGGGAAGGAGACCCAGTACTTC. Drawing the rest from reference TRBV5-1 and TRBJ2-5, the complete variable domain is KAGVTQTPRYLIKTRGQQVTLSCSPISGHRSVSWYQQTPGQGLQFLFEYFSETQRNKGNFPGRFSGRQFSNSRSEMNVSTLELGDSALYLCASSFPSGKETQYFGPGTRLLVL.